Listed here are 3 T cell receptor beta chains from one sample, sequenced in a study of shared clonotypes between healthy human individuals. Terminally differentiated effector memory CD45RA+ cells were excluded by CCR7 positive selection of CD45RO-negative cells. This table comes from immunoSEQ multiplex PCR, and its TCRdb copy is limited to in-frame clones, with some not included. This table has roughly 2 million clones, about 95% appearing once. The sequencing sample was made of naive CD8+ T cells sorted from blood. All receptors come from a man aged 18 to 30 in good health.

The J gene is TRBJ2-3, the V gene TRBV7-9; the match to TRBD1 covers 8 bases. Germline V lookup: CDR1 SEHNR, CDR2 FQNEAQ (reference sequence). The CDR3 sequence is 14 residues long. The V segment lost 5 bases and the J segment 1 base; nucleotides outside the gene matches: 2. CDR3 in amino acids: CASSAGQGTDTQYF. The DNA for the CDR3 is TGTGCCAGCAGCGCGGGACAGGGCACAGATACGCAGTATTTT.

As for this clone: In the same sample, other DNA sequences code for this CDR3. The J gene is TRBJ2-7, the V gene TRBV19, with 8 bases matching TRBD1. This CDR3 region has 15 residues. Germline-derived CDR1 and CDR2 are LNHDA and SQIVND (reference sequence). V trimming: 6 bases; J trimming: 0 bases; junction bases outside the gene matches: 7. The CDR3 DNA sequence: TGTGCCAGTAGCCCGACAGGGGAAAGCTCCTACGAGCAGTACTTC. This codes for CASSPTGESSYEQYF.

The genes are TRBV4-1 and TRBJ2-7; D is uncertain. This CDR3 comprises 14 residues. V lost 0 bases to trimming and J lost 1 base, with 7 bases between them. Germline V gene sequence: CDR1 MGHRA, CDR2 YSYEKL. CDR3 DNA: TGCGCCAGCAGCCAAGAGAGACAATCCTACGAGCAGTACTTC. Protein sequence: CASSQERQSYEQYF.